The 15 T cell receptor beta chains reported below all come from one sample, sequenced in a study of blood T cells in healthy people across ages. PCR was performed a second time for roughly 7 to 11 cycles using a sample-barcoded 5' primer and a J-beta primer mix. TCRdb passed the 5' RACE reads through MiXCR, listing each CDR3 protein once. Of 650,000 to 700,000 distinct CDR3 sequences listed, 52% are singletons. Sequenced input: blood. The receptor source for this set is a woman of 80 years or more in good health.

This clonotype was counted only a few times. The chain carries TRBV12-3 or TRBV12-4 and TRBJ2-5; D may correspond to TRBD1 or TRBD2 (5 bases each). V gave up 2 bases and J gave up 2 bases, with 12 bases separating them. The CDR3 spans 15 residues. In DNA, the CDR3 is TGTGCCAGCAGTTTACAGTCCTGGGGGCAAGAGACCCAGTACTTC. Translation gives CASSLQSWGQETQYF.

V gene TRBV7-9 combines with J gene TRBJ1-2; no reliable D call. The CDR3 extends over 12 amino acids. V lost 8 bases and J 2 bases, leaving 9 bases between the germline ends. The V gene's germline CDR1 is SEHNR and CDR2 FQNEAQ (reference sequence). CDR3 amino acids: CASGERNYGYTF. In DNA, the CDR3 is TGTGCCAGCGGGGAGAGAAACTATGGCTACACCTTC.

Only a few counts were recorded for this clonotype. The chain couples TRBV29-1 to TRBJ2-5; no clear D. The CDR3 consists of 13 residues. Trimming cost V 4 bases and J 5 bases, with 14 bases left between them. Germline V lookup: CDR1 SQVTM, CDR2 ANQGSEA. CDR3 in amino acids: CSVAGQRSETQYF. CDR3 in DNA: TGCAGCGTTGCCGGTCAGCGCTCGGAGACCCAGTACTTC.

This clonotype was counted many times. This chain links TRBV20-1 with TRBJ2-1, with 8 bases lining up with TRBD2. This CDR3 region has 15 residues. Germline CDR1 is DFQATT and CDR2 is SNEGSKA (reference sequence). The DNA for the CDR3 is TGCAGCTGGGGTAGCGGGGTTAGCTCCTACAATGAGCAGTTCTTC. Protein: CSWGSGVSSYNEQFF.

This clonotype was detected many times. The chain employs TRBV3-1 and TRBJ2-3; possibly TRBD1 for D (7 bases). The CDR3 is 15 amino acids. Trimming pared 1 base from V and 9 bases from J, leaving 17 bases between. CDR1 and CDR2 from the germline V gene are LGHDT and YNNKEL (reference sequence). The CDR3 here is CASSQGRDSKITQYF. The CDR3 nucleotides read TGTGCCAGCAGCCAAGGGCGGGACAGCAAGATCACGCAGTATTTT.

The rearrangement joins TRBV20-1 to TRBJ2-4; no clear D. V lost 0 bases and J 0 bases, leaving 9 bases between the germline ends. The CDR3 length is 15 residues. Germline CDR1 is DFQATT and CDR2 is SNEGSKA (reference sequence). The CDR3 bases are TGCAGTGCTAGAGACCGGACGGTAGCCAAAAACATTCAGTACTTC. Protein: CSARDRTVAKNIQYF.

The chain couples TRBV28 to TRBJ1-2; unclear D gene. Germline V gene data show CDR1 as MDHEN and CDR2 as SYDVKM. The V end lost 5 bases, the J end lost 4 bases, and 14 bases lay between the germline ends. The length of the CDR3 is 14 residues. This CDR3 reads CASSGRDRSYGYTF. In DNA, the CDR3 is TGTGCCAGCAGTGGTCGTGACCGCAGCTATGGCTACACCTTC.

The DNA of the CDR3 is TGTGCCAGCAGTTTCCCCGGGACAGCCCAAGAGACCCAGTACTTC. This translates into CASSFPGTAQETQYF. This rearrangement joins TRBV28 to TRBJ2-5; TRBD1 aligns across 7 bases. This CDR3 is built from 15 residues. CDR1 is MDHEN, CDR2 SYDVKM, per germline. V trimming: 3 bases; J trimming: 1 base; junction bases outside the gene matches: 5.

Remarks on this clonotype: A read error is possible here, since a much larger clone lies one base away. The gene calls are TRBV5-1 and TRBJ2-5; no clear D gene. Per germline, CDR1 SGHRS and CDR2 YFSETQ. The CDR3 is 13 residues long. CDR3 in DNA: TGCGCCAGCAGACAGTTACTCCAAGAGACCCCGTACTTC. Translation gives CASRQLLQETPYF.

For the CDR3, the DNA is TGTGCCAGCAGCCAAGAACCCGGGGGCCTAGATACGCAGTATTTT. It codes for CASSQEPGGLDTQYF. The V gene is TRBV3-1, the J gene TRBJ2-3; D may match TRBD1 or TRBD2 (6 bases each). The V and J ends lost 0 bases and 5 bases respectively, with 12 bases between them. CDR3 length equals 15 residues. Germline V lookup: CDR1 LGHDT, CDR2 YNNKEL (reference sequence).

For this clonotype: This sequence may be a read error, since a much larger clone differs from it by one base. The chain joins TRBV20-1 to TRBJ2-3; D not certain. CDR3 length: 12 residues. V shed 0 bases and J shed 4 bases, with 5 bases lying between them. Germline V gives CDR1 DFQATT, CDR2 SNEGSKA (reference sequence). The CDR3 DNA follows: TGCAGTGCTAGAGATCCGGCAGATACGCAGTATTTT. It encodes CSARDPADTQYF.

The CDR3: CASSLSIRGREGNQPQHF. The CDR3 DNA reads TGTGCCAGCAGTTTATCGATCAGGGGAAGGGAAGGCAATCAGCCCCAGCATTTT. This chain connects TRBV27 to TRBJ1-5, with D possibly matching TRBD1 (6 bases). The ends were cut back, 0 bases at V and 2 bases at J, with 17 bases in the middle. The CDR3 runs to 18 residues. From germline, CDR1 is MNHEY and CDR2 SMNVEV (reference sequence).

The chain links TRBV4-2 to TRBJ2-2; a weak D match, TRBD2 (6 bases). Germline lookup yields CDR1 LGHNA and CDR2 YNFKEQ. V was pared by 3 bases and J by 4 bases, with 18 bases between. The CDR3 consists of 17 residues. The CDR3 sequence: CASSQGGGASVTGELFF. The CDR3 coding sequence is TGTGCCAGCAGCCAGGGGGGAGGAGCTAGCGTCACCGGGGAGCTGTTTTTT.

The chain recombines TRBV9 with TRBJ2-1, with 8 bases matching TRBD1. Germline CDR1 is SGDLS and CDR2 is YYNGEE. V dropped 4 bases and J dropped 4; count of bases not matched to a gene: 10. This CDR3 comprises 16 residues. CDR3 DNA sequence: TGTGCCAGCAGCCAAAGCCTGGGACAGGTATACAATGAGCAGTTCTTC. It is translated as CASSQSLGQVYNEQFF. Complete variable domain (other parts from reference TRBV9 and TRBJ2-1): DSGVTQTPKHLITATGQRVTLRCSPRSGDLSVYWYQQSLDQGLQFLIQYYNGEERAKGNILERFSAQQFPDLHSELNLSSLELGDSALYFCASSQSLGQVYNEQFFGPGTRLTVL.

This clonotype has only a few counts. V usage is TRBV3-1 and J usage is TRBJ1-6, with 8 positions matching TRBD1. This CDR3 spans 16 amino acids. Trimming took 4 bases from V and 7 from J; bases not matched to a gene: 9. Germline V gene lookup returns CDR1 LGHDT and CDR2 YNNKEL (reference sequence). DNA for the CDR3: TGTGCCAGCAGCCGCTTACAGACAGGGGTAAATTCACCCCTCCACTTT. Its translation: CASSRLQTGVNSPLHF.